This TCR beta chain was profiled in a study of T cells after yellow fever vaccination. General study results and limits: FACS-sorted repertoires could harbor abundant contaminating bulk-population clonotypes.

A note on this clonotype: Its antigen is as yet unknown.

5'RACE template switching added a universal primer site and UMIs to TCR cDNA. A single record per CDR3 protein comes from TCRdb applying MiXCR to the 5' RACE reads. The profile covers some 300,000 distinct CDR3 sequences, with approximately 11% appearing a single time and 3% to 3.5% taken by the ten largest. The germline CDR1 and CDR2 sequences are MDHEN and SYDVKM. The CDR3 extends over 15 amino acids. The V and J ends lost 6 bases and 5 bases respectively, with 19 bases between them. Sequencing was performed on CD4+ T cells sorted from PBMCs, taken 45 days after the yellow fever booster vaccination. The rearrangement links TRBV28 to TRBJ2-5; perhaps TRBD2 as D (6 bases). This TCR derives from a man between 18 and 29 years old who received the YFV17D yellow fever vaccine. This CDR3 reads CASSLTGGIWETQYF. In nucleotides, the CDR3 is TGTGCCAGCAGCTTAACTGGGGGGATCTGGGAGACCCAGTACTTC.